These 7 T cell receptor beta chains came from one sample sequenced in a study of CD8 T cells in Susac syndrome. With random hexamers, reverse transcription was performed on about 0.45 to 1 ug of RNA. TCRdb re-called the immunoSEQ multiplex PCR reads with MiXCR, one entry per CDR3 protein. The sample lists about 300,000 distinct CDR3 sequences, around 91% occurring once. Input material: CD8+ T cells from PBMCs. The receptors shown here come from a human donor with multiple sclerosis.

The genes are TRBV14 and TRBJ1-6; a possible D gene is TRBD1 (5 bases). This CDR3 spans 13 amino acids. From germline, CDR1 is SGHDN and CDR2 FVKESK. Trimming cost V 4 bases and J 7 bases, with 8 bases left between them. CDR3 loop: CASSPTGNSPLHF. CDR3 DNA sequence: TGTGCCAGCAGCCCAACAGGAAATTCACCCCTCCACTTT.

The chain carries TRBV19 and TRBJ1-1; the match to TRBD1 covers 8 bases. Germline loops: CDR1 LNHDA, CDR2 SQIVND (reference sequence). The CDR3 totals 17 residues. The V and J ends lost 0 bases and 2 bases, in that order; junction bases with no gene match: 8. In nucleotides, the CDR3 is TGTGCCAGTAGTATAGATAGTAGGGACAGGACTAACACTGAAGCTTTCTTT. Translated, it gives CASSIDSRDRTNTEAFF.

The CDR3 coding sequence is TGTGCCAGTTCCGGGGGCTCTTGGGCAGATACGCAGTATTTT. Translated: CASSGGSWADTQYF. The rearrangement links TRBV9 to TRBJ2-3; either TRBD1 or TRBD2 may supply D (6 bases each). The CDR3 loop spans 14 amino acids. V was pared by 8 bases and J by 4 bases, with 17 bases between. Germline assignment: CDR1 SGDLS and CDR2 YYNGEE.

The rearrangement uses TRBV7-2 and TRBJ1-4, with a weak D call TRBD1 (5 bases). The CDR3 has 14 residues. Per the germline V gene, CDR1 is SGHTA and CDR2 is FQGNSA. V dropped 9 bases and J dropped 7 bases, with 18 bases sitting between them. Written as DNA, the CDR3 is TGTGCCAGTCAGGGTGGGGGATTGGGTGAAAAACTGTTTTTT. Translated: CASQGGGLGEKLFF.

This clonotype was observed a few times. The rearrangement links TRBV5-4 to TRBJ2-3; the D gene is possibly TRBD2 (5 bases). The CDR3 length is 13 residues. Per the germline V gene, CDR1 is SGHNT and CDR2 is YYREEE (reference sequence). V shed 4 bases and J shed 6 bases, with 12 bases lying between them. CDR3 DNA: TGTGCCAGCAGCCCTACGGGGTCGGATACGCAGTATTTT. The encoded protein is CASSPTGSDTQYF. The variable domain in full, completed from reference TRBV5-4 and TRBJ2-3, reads ETGVTQSPTHLIKTRGQQVTLRCSSQSGHNTVSWYQQALGQGPQFIFQYYREEENGRGNFPPRFSGLQFPNYSSELNVNALELDDSALYLCASSPTGSDTQYFGPGTRLTVL.

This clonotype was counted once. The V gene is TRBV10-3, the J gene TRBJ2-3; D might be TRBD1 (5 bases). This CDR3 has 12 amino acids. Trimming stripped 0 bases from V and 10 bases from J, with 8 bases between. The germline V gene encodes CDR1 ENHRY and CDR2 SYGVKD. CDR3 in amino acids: CAISESGHPQYF. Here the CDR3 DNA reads TGTGCCATCAGTGAGTCTGGACATCCGCAGTATTTT.

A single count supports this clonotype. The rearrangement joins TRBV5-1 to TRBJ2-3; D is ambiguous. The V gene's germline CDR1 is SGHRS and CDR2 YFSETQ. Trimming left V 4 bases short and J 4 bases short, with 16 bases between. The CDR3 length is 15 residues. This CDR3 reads CASSPTFGSPDTQYF. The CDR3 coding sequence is TGCGCCAGCAGCCCCACTTTTGGCTCCCCAGATACGCAGTATTTT.